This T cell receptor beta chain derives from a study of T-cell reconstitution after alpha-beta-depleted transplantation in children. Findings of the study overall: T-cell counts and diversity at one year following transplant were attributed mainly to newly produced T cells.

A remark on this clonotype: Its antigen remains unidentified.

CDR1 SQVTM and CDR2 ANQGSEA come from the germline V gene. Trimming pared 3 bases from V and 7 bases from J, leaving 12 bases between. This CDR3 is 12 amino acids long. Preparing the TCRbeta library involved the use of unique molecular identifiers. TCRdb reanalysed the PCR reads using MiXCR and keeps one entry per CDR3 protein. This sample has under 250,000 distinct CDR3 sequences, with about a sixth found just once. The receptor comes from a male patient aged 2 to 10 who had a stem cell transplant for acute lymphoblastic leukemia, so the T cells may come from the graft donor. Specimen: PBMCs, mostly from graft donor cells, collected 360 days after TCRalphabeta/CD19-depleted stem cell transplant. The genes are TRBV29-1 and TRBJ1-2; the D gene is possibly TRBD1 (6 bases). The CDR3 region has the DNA TGCAGCGTTGATGAGGGGGAGGGTGGCTACACCTTC. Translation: CSVDEGEGGYTF. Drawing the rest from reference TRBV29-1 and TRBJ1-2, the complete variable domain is SAVISQKPSRDICQRGTSLTIQCQVDSQVTMMFWYRQQPGQSLTLIATANQGSEATYESGFVIDKFPISRPNLTFSTLTVSNMSPEDSSIYLCSVDEGEGGYTFGSGTRLTVV.